These 13 T cell receptor beta chains were all obtained from the same sample, sequenced in a study of blood T cell repertoires in COVID-19. Profiling relied on immunoSEQ multiplex PCR, and the TCRdb table lists in-frame clones only, not all of them. Here the sample spans 130,000 or so clones, around nine tenths being singletons. Sequencing used peripheral blood. These receptors all come from a woman between 50 and 59 years old with acute or convalescent COVID-19.

Details on this clone: Different DNA sequences within this sample yield the same CDR3. This chain connects TRBV9 to TRBJ2-1; D call uncertain. Trimming shortened V by 2 bases and J by 4 bases, and 7 bases separated the two germline ends. In germline, CDR1 is SGDLS, CDR2 YYNGEE. This CDR3 contains 13 residues. DNA for the CDR3: TGTGCCAGCAGCGTGAGTGCTTACAATGAGCAGTTCTTC. Translated: CASSVSAYNEQFF. Full variable domain (rest looked up from reference TRBV9 and TRBJ2-1): DSGVTQTPKHLITATGQRVTLRCSPRSGDLSVYWYQQSLDQGLQFLIQYYNGEERAKGNILERFSAQQFPDLHSELNLSSLELGDSALYFCASSVSAYNEQFFGPGTRLTVL.

The chain is built from TRBV10-1 and TRBJ2-3, with D possibly being TRBD2 (6 bases). The CDR3 runs to 14 residues. Per germline, CDR1 WNHNN and CDR2 SYGVQD (reference sequence). V lost 0 bases to trimming and J lost 8 bases, with 12 bases between them. For the CDR3, the DNA is TGCGCCAGCAGTGAGTCGCTGCTAGCGAGTACGCAGTATTTT. It codes for CASSESLLASTQYF.

The chain has TRBV4-3 and TRBJ2-3, with a tentative D call TRBD2 (6 bases). This CDR3 is 17 amino acids long. Germline values: CDR1 LGHNA, CDR2 YSLEER. Trimming stripped 0 bases from V and 1 base from J, with 14 bases between. Here the CDR3 reads CASSQDIGDLGTDTQYF. The CDR3 bases are TGCGCCAGCAGCCAAGATATAGGGGACTTGGGCACAGATACGCAGTATTTT.

The chain joins TRBV6-1 to TRBJ1-6; TRBD1 aligns across 7 bases. Germline V gene sequence: CDR1 MNHNS, CDR2 SASEGT. The CDR3 is 17 residues long. Losses at the gene ends were 4 bases for V and 0 bases for J; bases not matched to a gene: 6. The CDR3 loop reads CASSAPGQSSYNSPLHF. The CDR3 coding sequence is TGTGCCAGCAGTGCTCCGGGACAGAGCTCCTATAATTCACCCCTCCACTTT.

V is TRBV20-1 and J is TRBJ1-2, with D perhaps TRBD1 (6 bases). From germline, CDR1 is DFQATT and CDR2 SNEGSKA (reference sequence). CDR3 length: 11 amino acids. Trimming stripped 2 bases from V and 7 bases from J, with 8 bases between. CDR3 sequence reads: CSARQGFGYTF. The CDR3 coding sequence is TGCAGTGCTAGACAGGGGTTTGGCTACACCTTC.

The rearrangement uses TRBV7-2 and TRBJ1-4, with D possibly matching TRBD1 (5 bases). V lost 7 bases to trimming and J lost 8 bases, with 8 bases between them. Germline assignment: CDR1 SGHTA and CDR2 FQGNSA. CDR3 length: 11 amino acids. Written as DNA, the CDR3 is TGTGCCAGCACCAAGGGGGAAAAACTGTTTTTT. Translated: CASTKGEKLFF.

This sequence joins TRBV9 and TRBJ1-3, with 7 bases that match TRBD1. The germline V gene has CDR1 SGDLS and CDR2 YYNGEE. The CDR3 has 15 residues. Unmatched junction bases numbered 6, after V lost 4 bases and J lost 2 bases. The CDR3 region is CASSRTQGAGNTIYF. The CDR3 coding sequence is TGTGCCAGCAGCCGCACTCAGGGGGCTGGAAACACCATATATTTT.

This chain connects TRBV13 to TRBJ2-3, with 8 nucleotides matching TRBD2. CDR1 is PRHDT and CDR2 is FYEKMQ in the germline V gene (reference sequence). The CDR3 length is 16 residues. V lost 5 bases and J lost 0; bases outside the gene matches: 7. The chain's CDR3 is CASSPTSGTSTDTQYF. CDR3 nucleotide sequence: TGTGCCAGCAGCCCTACTAGCGGTACTAGCACAGATACGCAGTATTTT.

The chain is built from TRBV5-1 and TRBJ2-5; TRBD1 agrees at 8 bases. The CDR3 has 15 residues. V was pared by 4 bases and J by 4 bases, with 9 bases of the junction left unmatched. The V gene's germline CDR1 is SGHRS and CDR2 YFSETQ. CDR3 sequence: CASSDGQGGVETQYF. CDR3 in DNA: TGCGCCAGCAGCGACGGACAGGGCGGGGTAGAGACCCAGTACTTC.

The chain couples TRBV7-2 to TRBJ2-3, with 7 nucleotides matching TRBD1. This CDR3 comprises 16 residues. The germline CDR1 and CDR2 sequences are SGHTA and FQGNSA. V shed 0 bases and J 9 bases; nucleotides not matched to a gene: 12. The CDR3 loop is CASSLATGHLRGTQYF. In nucleotides, the CDR3 is TGTGCCAGCAGCTTAGCCACGGGACACCTCAGGGGGACGCAGTATTTT. Full variable domain (remainder filled in from reference TRBV7-2 and TRBJ2-3): GAGVSQSPSNKVTEKGKDVELRCDPISGHTALYWYRQSLGQGLEFLIYFQGNSAPDKSGLPSDRFSAERTGGSVSTLTIQRTQQEDSAVYLCASSLATGHLRGTQYFGPGTRLTVL.

The rearrangement links TRBV6-5 to TRBJ2-5; 9 bases line up with TRBD1. CDR1 is MNHEY and CDR2 is SVGAGI in the germline V gene. The length of the CDR3 is 13 residues. Germline trimming cut 6 bases from V and 5 bases from J; bases unmatched to any gene: 4. For the CDR3, the DNA is TGTGCCAGCAGCAGGACAGGGGTCGAGACCCAGTACTTC. Its protein is CASSRTGVETQYF.

The chain uses TRBV6-4 and TRBJ1-2; 8 nucleotides align to TRBD1. This CDR3 region has 17 residues. Trimming removed 8 bases from V and 8 bases from J; junction bases left unmatched: 22. Germline CDR1 and CDR2: MRHNA and SNTAGT. The CDR3 DNA is TGTGCCAGCCGGAGTTATGAGACAGGGGCCTCTAAGGGAGGCTACACCTTC. It encodes CASRSYETGASKGGYTF.

The V gene is TRBV11-3, the J gene TRBJ2-3; TRBD1 aligns across 9 bases. V lost 3 bases to trimming and J lost 0 bases; unmatched junction nucleotides: 7. The CDR3 has 17 amino acids. Germline assignment: CDR1 SGHNT and CDR2 YENEEA. For the CDR3, the DNA is TGTGCCAGCAGCTTCGCCGGGACAGGGAGGAGCACAGATACGCAGTATTTT. Its translation is CASSFAGTGRSTDTQYF.